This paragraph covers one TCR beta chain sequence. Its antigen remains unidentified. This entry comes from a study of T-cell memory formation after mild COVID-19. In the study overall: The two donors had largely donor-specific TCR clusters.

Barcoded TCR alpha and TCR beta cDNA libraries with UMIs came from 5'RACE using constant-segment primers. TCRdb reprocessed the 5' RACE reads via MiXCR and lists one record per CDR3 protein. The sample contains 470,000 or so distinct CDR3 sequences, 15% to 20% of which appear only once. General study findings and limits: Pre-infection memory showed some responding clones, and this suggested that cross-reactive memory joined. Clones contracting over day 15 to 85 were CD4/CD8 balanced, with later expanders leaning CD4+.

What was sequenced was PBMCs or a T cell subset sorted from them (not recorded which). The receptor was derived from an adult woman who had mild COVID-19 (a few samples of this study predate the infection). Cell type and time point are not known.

CDR3 coding DNA: TGTGCCGTCAAACCGGGACACCACACAGATACGCAGTATTTT. Protein sequence: CAVKPGHHTDTQYF. The J gene is TRBJ2-3, the V gene TRBV6-5, with a possible D match to TRBD1 (6 bases). Trimming left V 11 bases short and J 2 bases short, with 17 bases between. Germline V gene data show CDR1 as MNHEY and CDR2 as SVGAGI. The CDR3 runs to 14 residues.